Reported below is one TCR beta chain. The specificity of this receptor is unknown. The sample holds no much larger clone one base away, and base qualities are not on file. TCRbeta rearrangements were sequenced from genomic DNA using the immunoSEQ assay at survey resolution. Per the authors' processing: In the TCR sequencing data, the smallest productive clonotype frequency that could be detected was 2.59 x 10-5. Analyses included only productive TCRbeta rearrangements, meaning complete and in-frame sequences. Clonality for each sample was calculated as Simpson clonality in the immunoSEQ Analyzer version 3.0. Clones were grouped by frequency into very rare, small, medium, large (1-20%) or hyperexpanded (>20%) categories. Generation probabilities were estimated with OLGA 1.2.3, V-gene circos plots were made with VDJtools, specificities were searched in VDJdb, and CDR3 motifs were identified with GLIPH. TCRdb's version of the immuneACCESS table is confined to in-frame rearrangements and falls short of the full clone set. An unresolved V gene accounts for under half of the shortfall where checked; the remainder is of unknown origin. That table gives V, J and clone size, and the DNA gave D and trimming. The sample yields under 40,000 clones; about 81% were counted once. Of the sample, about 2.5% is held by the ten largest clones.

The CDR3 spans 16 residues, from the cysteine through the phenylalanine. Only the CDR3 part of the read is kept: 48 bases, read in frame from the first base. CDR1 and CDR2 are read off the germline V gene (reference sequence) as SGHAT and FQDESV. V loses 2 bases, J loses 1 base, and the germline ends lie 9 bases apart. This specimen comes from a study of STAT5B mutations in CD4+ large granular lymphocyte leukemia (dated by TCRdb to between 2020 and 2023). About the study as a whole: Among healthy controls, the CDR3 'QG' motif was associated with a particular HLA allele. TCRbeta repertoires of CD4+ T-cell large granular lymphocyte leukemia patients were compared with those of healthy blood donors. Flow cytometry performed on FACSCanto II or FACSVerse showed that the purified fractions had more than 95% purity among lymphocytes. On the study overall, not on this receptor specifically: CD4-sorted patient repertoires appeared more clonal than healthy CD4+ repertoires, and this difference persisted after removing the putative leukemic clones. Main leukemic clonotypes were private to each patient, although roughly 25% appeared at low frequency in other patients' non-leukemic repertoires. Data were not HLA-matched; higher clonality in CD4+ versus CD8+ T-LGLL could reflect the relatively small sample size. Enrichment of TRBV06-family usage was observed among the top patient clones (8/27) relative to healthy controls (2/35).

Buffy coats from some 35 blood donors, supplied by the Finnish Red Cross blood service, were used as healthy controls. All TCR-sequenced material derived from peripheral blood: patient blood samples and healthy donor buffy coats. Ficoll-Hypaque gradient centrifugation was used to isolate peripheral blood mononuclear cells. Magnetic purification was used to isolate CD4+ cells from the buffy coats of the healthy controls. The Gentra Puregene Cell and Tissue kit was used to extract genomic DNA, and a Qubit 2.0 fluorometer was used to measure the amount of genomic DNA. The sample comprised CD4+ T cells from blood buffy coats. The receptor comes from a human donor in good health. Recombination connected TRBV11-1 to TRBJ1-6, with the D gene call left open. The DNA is TGTGCCAGCAGCTTATCTTGGAGTTCCTATAATTCACCCCTCCACTTT. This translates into CASSLSWSSYNSPLHF.